This T cell receptor beta chain was documented in a study of regulatory dendritic cells for organ transplantation. Notes on the study in general: Memory CD8+ clonal expansion seemed more limited with regulatory than mature dendritic cells. Naive T cells showed high diversity, memory cells less, memory CD8+ least.

TCRdb's table, derived via immunoSEQ multiplex PCR, lists solely in-frame clones and lacks some. The data hold about 10,000 clones, with 65% to 85% observed a single time. Sorted T cells were CFSE-labeled and cultured approximately five days with allogeneic regulatory or mature dendritic cells at 1:10. Trimming removed 4 bases at V and 3 bases at J, with 10 bases between. Germline CDR1 and CDR2: MNHEY and SVGAGI. The CDR3 loop spans 13 amino acids. A note on this clone: The antigen is undetermined.

The chain couples TRBV6-5 to TRBJ2-7, with D uncertain. The receptor comes from a human donor in good health. The sequenced sample was memory CD4+ T cells from blood cultured with dendritic cells. Indicated subset: CD45RO+ memory T cells. The CDR3 nucleotides read TGTGCCAGCAGTTTAGGGCAGAACTACGAGCAGTACTTC. This encodes CASSLGQNYEQYF.